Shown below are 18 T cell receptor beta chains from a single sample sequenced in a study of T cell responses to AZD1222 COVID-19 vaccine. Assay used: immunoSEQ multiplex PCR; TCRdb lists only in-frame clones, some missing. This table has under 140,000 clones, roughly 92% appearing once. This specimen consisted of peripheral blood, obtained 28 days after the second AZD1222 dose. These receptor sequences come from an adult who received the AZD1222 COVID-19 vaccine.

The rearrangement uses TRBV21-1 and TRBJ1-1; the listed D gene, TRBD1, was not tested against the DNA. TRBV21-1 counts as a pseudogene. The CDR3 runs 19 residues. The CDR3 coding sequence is TGTGCCAGCAGCGAAAATGGGACAGCAGAAGGGGGACTGAACACTGAAGCTTTCTTT. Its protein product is CASSENGTAEGGLNTEAFF.

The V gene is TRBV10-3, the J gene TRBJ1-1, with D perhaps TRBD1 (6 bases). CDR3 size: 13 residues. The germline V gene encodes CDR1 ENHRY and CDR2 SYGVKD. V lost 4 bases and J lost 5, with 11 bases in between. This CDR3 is CAISVGASTEAFF. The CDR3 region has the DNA TGTGCCATCAGTGTGGGGGCGAGTACTGAAGCTTTCTTT.

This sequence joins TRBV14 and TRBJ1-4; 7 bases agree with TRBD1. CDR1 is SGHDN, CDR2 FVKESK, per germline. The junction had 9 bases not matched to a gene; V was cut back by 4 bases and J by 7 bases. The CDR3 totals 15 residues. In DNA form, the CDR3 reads TGTGCCAGCAGCCTCCAGACAGGGCTTACTGAAAAACTGTTTTTT. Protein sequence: CASSLQTGLTEKLFF.

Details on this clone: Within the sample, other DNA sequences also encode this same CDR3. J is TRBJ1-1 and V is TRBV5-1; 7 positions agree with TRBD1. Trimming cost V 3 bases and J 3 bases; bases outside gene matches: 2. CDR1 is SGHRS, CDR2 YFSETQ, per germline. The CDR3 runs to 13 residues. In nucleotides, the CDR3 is TGCGCCAGCAGCTCAGGGGGGGACACTGAAGCTTTCTTT. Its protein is CASSSGGDTEAFF.

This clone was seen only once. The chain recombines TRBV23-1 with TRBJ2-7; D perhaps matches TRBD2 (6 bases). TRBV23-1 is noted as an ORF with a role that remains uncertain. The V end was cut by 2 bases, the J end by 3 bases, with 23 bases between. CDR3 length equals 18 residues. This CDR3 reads CASSQRGQPRGNSYEQYF. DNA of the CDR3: TGCGCCAGCAGTCAACGAGGGCAGCCCCGGGGGAACAGCTACGAGCAGTACTTC.

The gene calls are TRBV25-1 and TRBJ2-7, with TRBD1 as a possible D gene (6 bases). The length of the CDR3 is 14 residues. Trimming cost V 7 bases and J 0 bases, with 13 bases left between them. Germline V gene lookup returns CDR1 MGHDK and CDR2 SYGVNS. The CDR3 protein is CASTGTTNSYEQYF. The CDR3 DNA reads TGTGCCAGCACCGGGACAACGAACTCCTACGAGCAGTACTTC.

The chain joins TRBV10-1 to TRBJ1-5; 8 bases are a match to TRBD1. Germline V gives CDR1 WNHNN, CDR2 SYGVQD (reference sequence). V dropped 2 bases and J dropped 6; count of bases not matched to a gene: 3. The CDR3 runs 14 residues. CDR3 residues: CASSEAGGGQPQHF. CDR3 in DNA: TGCGCCAGCAGTGAGGCAGGGGGCGGTCAGCCCCAGCATTTT.

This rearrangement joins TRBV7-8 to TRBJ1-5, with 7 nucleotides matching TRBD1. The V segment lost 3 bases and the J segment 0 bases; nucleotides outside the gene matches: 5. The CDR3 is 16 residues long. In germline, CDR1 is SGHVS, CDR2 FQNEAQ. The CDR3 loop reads CASSFAGQYSNQPQHF. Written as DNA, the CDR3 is TGTGCCAGCAGCTTCGCGGGACAGTATAGCAATCAGCCCCAGCATTTT.

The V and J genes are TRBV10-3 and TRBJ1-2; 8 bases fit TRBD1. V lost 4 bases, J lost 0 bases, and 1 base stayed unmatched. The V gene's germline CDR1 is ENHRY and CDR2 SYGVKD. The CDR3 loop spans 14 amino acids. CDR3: CAISAGQANYGYTF. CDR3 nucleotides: TGTGCCATCAGTGCGGGACAGGCTAACTATGGCTACACCTTC.

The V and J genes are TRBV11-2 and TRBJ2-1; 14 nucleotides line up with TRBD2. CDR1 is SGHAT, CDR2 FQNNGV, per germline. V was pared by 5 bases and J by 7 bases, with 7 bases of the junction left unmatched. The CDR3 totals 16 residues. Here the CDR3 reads CASSEGLAGVGNEQFF. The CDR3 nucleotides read TGTGCCAGCAGCGAGGGACTAGCGGGGGTAGGGAATGAGCAGTTCTTC.

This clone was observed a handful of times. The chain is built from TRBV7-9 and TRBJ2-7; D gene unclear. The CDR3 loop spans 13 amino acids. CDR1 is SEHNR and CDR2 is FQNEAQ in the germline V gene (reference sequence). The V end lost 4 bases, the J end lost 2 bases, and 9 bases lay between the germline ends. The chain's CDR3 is CASSYQGPYEQYF. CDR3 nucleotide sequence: TGTGCCAGCAGCTATCAAGGGCCCTACGAGCAGTACTTC.

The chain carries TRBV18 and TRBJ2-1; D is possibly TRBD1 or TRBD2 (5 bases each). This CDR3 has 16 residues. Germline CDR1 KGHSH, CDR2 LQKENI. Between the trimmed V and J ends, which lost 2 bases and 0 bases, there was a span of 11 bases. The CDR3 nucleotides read TGTGCCAGCTCACCAGGGACGGCCAGCTCCTACAATGAGCAGTTCTTC. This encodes CASSPGTASSYNEQFF.

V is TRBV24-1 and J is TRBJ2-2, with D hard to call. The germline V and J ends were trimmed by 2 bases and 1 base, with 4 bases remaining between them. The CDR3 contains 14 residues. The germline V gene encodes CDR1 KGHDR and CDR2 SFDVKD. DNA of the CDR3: TGTGCCACCAGTGATTCCGGGAACACCGGGGAGCTGTTTTTT. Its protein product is CATSDSGNTGELFF.

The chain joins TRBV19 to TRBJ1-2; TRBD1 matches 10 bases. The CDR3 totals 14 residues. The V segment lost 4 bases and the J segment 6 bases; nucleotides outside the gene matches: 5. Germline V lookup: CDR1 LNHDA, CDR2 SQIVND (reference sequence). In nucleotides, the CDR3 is TGTGCCAGTAGTAGTGACAGGGGGCGGAATGGCTACACCTTC. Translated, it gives CASSSDRGRNGYTF.

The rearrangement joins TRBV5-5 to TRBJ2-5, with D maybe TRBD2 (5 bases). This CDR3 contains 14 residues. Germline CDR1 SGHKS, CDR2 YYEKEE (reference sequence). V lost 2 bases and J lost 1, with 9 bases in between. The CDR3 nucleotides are TGTGCCAGCAGCTTCTCTAGCCCCCAAGAGACCCAGTACTTC. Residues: CASSFSSPQETQYF.

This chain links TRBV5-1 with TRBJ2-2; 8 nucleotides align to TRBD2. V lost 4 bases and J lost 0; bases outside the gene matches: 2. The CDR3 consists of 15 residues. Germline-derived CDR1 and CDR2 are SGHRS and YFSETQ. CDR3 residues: CASSTGLANTGELFF. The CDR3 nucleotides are TGCGCCAGCAGCACGGGACTAGCGAACACCGGGGAGCTGTTTTTT.

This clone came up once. As DNA, the CDR3 is TGTGCCAGCAGTGAAGCGCTTCAGGGATTGAACACTGAAGCTTTCTTT. This translates into CASSEALQGLNTEAFF. The V and J genes are TRBV2 and TRBJ1-1; D might be TRBD1 (5 bases). The germline CDR1 and CDR2 sequences are SNHLY and FYNNEI. The CDR3 runs to 16 residues. Trimming cost V 0 bases and J 0 bases, with 11 bases left between them.

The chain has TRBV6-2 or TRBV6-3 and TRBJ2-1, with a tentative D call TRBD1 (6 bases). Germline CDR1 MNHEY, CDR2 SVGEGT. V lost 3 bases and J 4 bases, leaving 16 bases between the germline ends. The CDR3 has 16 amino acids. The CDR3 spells CASSYQPGHNYNEQFF. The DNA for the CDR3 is TGTGCCAGCAGTTATCAACCGGGACATAATTACAATGAGCAGTTCTTC.